The 27 T cell receptor beta chains reported below all come from one sample, sequenced in a study of blood T cell repertoires in COVID-19. The table came from immunoSEQ multiplex PCR; TCRdb's copy has only in-frame clones and leaves some out. The sample shows approximately 91,000 clones, around 72% of them seen only once. The material sequenced was peripheral blood. The receptors here all came from an older man with acute or convalescent COVID-19.

V usage is TRBV4-1 and J usage is TRBJ2-2; D call uncertain. Germline V CDR1 and CDR2: MGHRA, YSYEKL. Deletions cut 1 base from V and 2 bases from J, with 11 bases between. The CDR3 totals 16 residues. CDR3 in amino acids: CASSQGPTPNTGELFF. Written as DNA, the CDR3 is TGCGCCAGCAGCCAAGGCCCGACACCTAACACCGGGGAGCTGTTTTTT.

The CDR3 protein is CAWSVPRTGAVTYEQYF. The DNA of the CDR3 is TGTGCCTGGAGTGTACCCAGGACAGGGGCGGTCACCTACGAGCAGTACTTC. This chain links TRBV30 with TRBJ2-7, with 9 positions matching TRBD1. Germline lookup yields CDR1 GTSNPN and CDR2 SVGIG (reference sequence). The CDR3 totals 17 residues. V gave up 0 bases and J gave up 2 bases; unmatched junction bases: 11.

A few counts support this clone. The V and J genes are TRBV11-3 and TRBJ2-1; 8 bases match TRBD1. Germline V gene lookup returns CDR1 SGHNT and CDR2 YENEEA. The trim removed 4 bases at V and 10 bases at J, leaving 6 bases unmatched. This CDR3 comprises 13 residues. For the CDR3, the DNA is TGTGCCAGCAGCTCGGGACAGGCATCGGAGCAGTTCTTC. Translation gives CASSSGQASEQFF.

This clone was seen a handful of times. The V call is TRBV6-1, the J call TRBJ2-1; 10 nucleotides align to TRBD2. Germline V gene data show CDR1 as MNHNS and CDR2 as SASEGT. The CDR3 totals 18 residues. V lost 3 bases to trimming and J lost 7 bases; unmatched junction nucleotides: 15. CDR3 sequence: CASSDFGLQAGGSNEQFF. The CDR3 coding sequence is TGTGCCAGCAGTGATTTTGGCTTGCAAGCGGGAGGGAGTAATGAGCAGTTCTTC.

J is TRBJ2-1 and V is TRBV28; 12 bases agree with TRBD2. Per the germline V gene, CDR1 is MDHEN and CDR2 is SYDVKM. The CDR3 totals 15 residues. V shed 5 bases and J 5 bases; nucleotides not matched to a gene: 4. This CDR3 reads CASSKRLAGDNEQFF. The CDR3 region has the DNA TGTGCCAGCAGTAAACGACTAGCGGGGGACAATGAGCAGTTCTTC.

This clone turned up a few times. The J gene is TRBJ1-3, the V gene TRBV7-9; 10 bases align to TRBD1. The CDR3 is 15 amino acids. J lost 7 bases, V lost 8 bases, and 11 bases had no gene match. Germline loops: CDR1 SEHNR, CDR2 FQNEAQ (reference sequence). DNA for the CDR3: TGTGCCAGCGACTTGACCCAGACAGGGGGCAACACCATATATTTT. Amino acid sequence: CASDLTQTGGNTIYF.

Only one count was recorded for this clone. The chain uses TRBV11-3 and TRBJ2-2; TRBD1 matches 9 bases. The ends lost 5 bases at V and 6 bases at J; junction bases unmatched: 7. The CDR3 consists of 15 residues. Germline-derived CDR1 and CDR2 are SGHNT and YENEEA. For the CDR3, the DNA is TGTGCCAGCAGCCTAAGCCGGGACAGGGCCGGGGAGCTGTTTTTT. Encoded protein: CASSLSRDRAGELFF.

This clone was seen a single time. The CDR3 protein is CASSFQAGDTQYF. In DNA form, the CDR3 reads TGTGCCAGCAGTTTTCAGGCGGGGGATACGCAGTATTTT. The V and J genes are TRBV12-3 or TRBV12-4 and TRBJ2-3; a possible D gene is TRBD2 (6 bases). Trimming shortened V by 3 bases and J by 6 bases, and 10 bases separated the two germline ends. The CDR3 extends over 13 amino acids.

V gene TRBV2 combines with J gene TRBJ2-1; a possible D gene is TRBD1 (6 bases). The CDR3 loop spans 14 amino acids. Trimming stripped 3 bases from V and 2 bases from J, with 8 bases between. Germline assignment: CDR1 SNHLY and CDR2 FYNNEI. CDR3: CASSDRGPYNEQFF. Written as DNA, the CDR3 is TGTGCCAGCAGTGACAGGGGTCCCTACAATGAGCAGTTCTTC.

The V call is TRBV5-1, the J call TRBJ2-1; 7 bases fit TRBD2. CDR3 length: 15 residues. The junction had 7 bases not matched to a gene; V was cut back by 0 bases and J by 7 bases. Germline CDR1 is SGHRS and CDR2 is YFSETQ. This CDR3 reads CASSLGLASVNEQFF. CDR3 sequence (DNA): TGCGCCAGCAGCTTGGGACTAGCAAGTGTAAATGAGCAGTTCTTC. Combining the CDR3 with reference TRBV5-1 and TRBJ2-1 gives the whole variable domain KAGVTQTPRYLIKTRGQQVTLSCSPISGHRSVSWYQQTPGQGLQFLFEYFSETQRNKGNFPGRFSGRQFSNSRSEMNVSTLELGDSALYLCASSLGLASVNEQFFGPGTRLTVL.

In nucleotides, the CDR3 is TGTGCCAGCAGTCCAGGGCTGAGGTTCTCCGGCTACACCTTC. Translation gives CASSPGLRFSGYTF. This chain uses TRBV6-4 with TRBJ1-2; D might be TRBD1 (5 bases). This CDR3 is built from 14 residues. Per the germline V gene, CDR1 is MRHNA and CDR2 is SNTAGT. Trimming left V 5 bases short and J 8 bases short, with 18 bases between.

V and J are TRBV6-4 and TRBJ1-1; 8 bases fit TRBD1. The CDR3 contains 15 residues. Germline CDR1 is MRHNA and CDR2 is SNTAGT. The J segment lost 4 bases and the V segment lost 5 bases, leaving 9 bases of the junction unmatched. CDR3 bases: TGTGCCAGCAGTCCCGACCCCGACAGGGGCACTGAAGCTTTCTTT. As protein: CASSPDPDRGTEAFF.

Only one count was recorded for this clone. The rearrangement uses TRBV6-4 and TRBJ1-4; TRBD1 agrees at 9 bases. The trim removed 0 bases at V and 4 bases at J, leaving 0 bases unmatched. This CDR3 region has 15 residues. Per the germline V gene, CDR1 is MRHNA and CDR2 is SNTAGT. CDR3 DNA sequence: TGTGCCAGCAGTGACTCGACAGGGGGTAATGAAAAACTGTTTTTT. Amino acid sequence: CASSDSTGGNEKLFF.

This clone was counted between two and nine times. Its ends do not fully match the called genes, so a read error is possible. J is TRBJ1-3 and V is TRBV9; a possible D gene is TRBD1 (5 bases). Germline lookup yields CDR1 SGDLS and CDR2 YYNGEE. The CDR3 consists of 17 residues. CDR3 bases: TGTGCCAGCGGGGAGCCCTCGCCGGGACTCTCTGAAAACACCATATATTTT. This sequence encodes CASGEPSPGLSENTIYF.

The chain is built from TRBV6-4 and TRBJ2-7; D call uncertain. V was pared by 2 bases and J by 5 bases, with 10 bases between. Germline assignment: CDR1 MRHNA and CDR2 SNTAGT. The CDR3 runs 13 residues. CDR3 amino acids: CASSDGPHDEQYF. In DNA, the CDR3 is TGTGCCAGCAGTGACGGGCCCCACGACGAGCAGTACTTC.

The rearrangement links TRBV19 to TRBJ2-3; unclear D gene. V was shortened by 5 bases and J by 1 base, with 4 bases between the two germline ends. Germline-derived CDR1 and CDR2 are LNHDA and SQIVND (reference sequence). There are 12 residues in the CDR3. CDR3 loop: CASSFGTDTQYF. The CDR3 DNA follows: TGTGCCAGTAGTTTCGGCACAGATACGCAGTATTTT.

This chain links TRBV27 with TRBJ2-3; 9 bases are shared with TRBD1. Germline V CDR1 and CDR2: MNHEY, SMNVEV (reference sequence). The J segment lost 7 bases and the V segment lost 0 bases, leaving 8 bases of the junction unmatched. The CDR3 runs 16 residues. CDR3 amino acids: CASSLSDRGAPNTQYF. For the CDR3, the DNA is TGTGCCAGCAGTTTATCAGACAGGGGGGCGCCAAATACGCAGTATTTT.

The chain carries TRBV18 and TRBJ1-5; 9 bases align to TRBD1. The germline CDR1 and CDR2 sequences are KGHSH and LQKENI. Trimming removed 6 bases from V and 6 bases from J; junction bases left unmatched: 6. This CDR3 contains 14 residues. The CDR3 here is CASSSGQGVQPQHF. The CDR3 bases are TGTGCCAGCTCTTCGGGACAGGGAGTTCAGCCCCAGCATTTT.

In this sample, this clone turned up once. In the same sample, other DNA sequences code for this CDR3. The gene calls are TRBV10-3 and TRBJ1-1, with 10 bases that match TRBD1. V was clipped by 6 bases and J by 1 base; unmatched bases: 5. This CDR3 is 15 amino acids long. Germline V gene lookup returns CDR1 ENHRY and CDR2 SYGVKD. The CDR3 DNA sequence: TGTGCCATCAGCGGAGGACAGGGGGGGAACACTGAAGCTTTCTTT. This encodes CAISGGQGGNTEAFF.

The chain carries TRBV12-5 and TRBJ1-1; a possible D gene is TRBD1 (5 bases). The CDR3 is 13 residues long. The germline V gene encodes CDR1 LGHNT and CDR2 FRNRAP. V was clipped by 7 bases and J by 0 bases, with 9 bases between them. The CDR3 is CASAWDLNTEAFF. CDR3 nucleotide sequence: TGTGCTAGTGCCTGGGACTTGAACACTGAAGCTTTCTTT.

The J gene is TRBJ2-1, the V gene TRBV24-1, with TRBD1 identical over 11 bases. CDR3 length: 16 residues. CDR1 is KGHDR, CDR2 SFDVKD, per germline. V shed 3 bases, J shed 10 bases, and the junction held 10 bases outside the gene matches. The CDR3 nucleotides are TGTGCCACCAGTGATGGGACAGGGGGTAACTATTGGGAGCAGTTCTTC. Its translation: CATSDGTGGNYWEQFF.

The chain carries TRBV19 and TRBJ2-1; 9 bases are a match to TRBD2. This CDR3 has 17 residues. CDR1 is LNHDA, CDR2 SQIVND, per germline (reference sequence). V lost 8 bases and J lost 7; bases outside the gene matches: 18. CDR3 sequence reads: CASSRLPLAGAGNEQFF. CDR3 nucleotides: TGTGCCAGTTCTCGCCTCCCTTTAGCGGGAGCAGGGAATGAGCAGTTCTTC.

This clone came up a few times. The chain employs TRBV7-2 and TRBJ2-3; 8 bases are a match to TRBD1. Unmatched junction bases numbered 3, after V lost 5 bases and J lost 2 bases. Germline V lookup: CDR1 SGHTA, CDR2 FQGNSA. The CDR3 contains 14 residues. The CDR3, as DNA: TGTGCCAGCAGCCCGGACAGGGTCACAGATACGCAGTATTTT. Encoded protein: CASSPDRVTDTQYF.

This chain uses TRBV12-5 with TRBJ2-5; 7 nucleotides line up with TRBD1. The CDR3 extends over 13 amino acids. The J segment lost 3 bases and the V segment lost 6 bases, leaving 4 bases of the junction unmatched. Germline values: CDR1 LGHNT, CDR2 FRNRAP. CDR3 coding DNA: TGTGCTAGTGGCACTGACAGGGAAGAGACCCAGTACTTC. It specifies CASGTDREETQYF.

This chain joins TRBV6-2 or TRBV6-3 and TRBJ1-2, with D possibly being TRBD1 (6 bases). V was shortened by 2 bases and J by 4 bases, with 11 bases between the two germline ends. This CDR3 spans 14 amino acids. The germline gives CDR1 MNHEY, CDR2 SVGEGT. CDR3 amino acids: CASSYPRGGYGYTF. CDR3 nucleotide sequence: TGTGCCAGCAGTTACCCGAGGGGGGGCTATGGCTACACCTTC.

This clone was recorded a few times. The V and J genes are TRBV6-2 or TRBV6-3 and TRBJ1-1, with 8 positions matching TRBD1. CDR3 length: 14 amino acids. The J segment lost 4 bases and the V segment lost 6 bases, leaving 7 bases of the junction unmatched. Germline V gives CDR1 MNHEY, CDR2 SVGEGT. This CDR3 reads CASSRGRIATEAFF. In nucleotides, the CDR3 is TGTGCCAGCAGCAGGGGGCGGATAGCCACTGAAGCTTTCTTT.

This clone occurred once. Compared with germline, one end of the junction differs, possibly owing to a read error. V usage is TRBV7-7 and J usage is TRBJ2-1; TRBD2 matches 8 bases. This CDR3 comprises 15 residues. CDR1 is SSHAT, CDR2 FNYEAQ, per germline (reference sequence). The CDR3 DNA sequence: TGTGCTAGCAGCGTAAATAGCGGGATCTACAATGAGCAGTTCTTC. Translating gives CASSVNSGIYNEQFF.